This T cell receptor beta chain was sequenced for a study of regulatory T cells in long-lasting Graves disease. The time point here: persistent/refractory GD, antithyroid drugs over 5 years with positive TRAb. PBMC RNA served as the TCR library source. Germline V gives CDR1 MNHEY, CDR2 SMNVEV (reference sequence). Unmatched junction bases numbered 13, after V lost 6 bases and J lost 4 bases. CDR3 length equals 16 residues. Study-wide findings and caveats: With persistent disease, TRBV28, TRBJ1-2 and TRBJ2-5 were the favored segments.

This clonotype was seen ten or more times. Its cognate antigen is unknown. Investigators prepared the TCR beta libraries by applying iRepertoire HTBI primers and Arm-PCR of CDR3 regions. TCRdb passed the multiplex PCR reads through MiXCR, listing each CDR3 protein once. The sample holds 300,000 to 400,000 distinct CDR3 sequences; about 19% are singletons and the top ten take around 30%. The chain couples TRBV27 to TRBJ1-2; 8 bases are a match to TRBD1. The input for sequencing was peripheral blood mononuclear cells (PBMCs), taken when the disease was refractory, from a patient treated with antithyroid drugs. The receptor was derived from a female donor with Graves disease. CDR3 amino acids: CASRPIQGALGYGYTF. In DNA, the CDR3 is TGTGCCAGCAGACCTATCCAGGGGGCGTTAGGCTATGGCTACACCTTC.